This entry features one T cell receptor beta chain sequence. The data stem from a study of blood T cell repertoires in COVID-19. All enrollees were roughly 18 to 89 years old and from roughly 22 US areas. Participants reported their clinical history, and cohort assignment relied on those reports. V was shortened by 5 bases and J by 7 bases, with 17 bases between the two germline ends. Per the germline V gene, CDR1 is MNHEY and CDR2 is SVGAGI. The length of the CDR3 is 14 residues. Authors' data handling: Cell counts per sample came from amplifying reference gene primers. The protocol was immunoSEQ multiplex PCR, while the TCRdb copy is restricted to in-frame clones and leaves out a portion. V and J calls and clone size are those listed in that table; D and trimming were worked out from the DNA. This table has about 240,000 clones, 86% appearing once.

The receptor comes from a woman in her thirties or forties with acute COVID-19. The chain couples TRBV6-5 to TRBJ1-2; D is unclear. The sample consisted of PBMCs or T cells enriched from blood (not recorded which). CDR3 in DNA: TGTGCCAGCAGTACCGGGAAACGGCAGTCTGGCTACACCTTC. Translating it yields CASSTGKRQSGYTF.